Described below is a single T cell receptor beta chain sequence and its context. Its cognate antigen is unknown. CDR3 length equals 14 residues. Looked up from germline, CDR1 is MDHEN and CDR2 is SYDVKM. V was shortened by 5 bases and J by 2 bases, with 10 bases between the two germline ends. Peripheral blood samples of 9 to 10 milliliters were drawn from each donor. The sample belongs to a study of blood T cells in healthy people across ages. Study-level findings and limits: It was the long-lived donors that had more naive CD4+ cells and higher diversity than aged donors.

Primed by a sample-barcoded 5' primer and a J-beta primer mix, a second PCR proceeded for about 6 to 12 cycles. A template-switch adaptor that had 12 random nucleotides put a tag on each cDNA molecule. TCRdb ran MiXCR on the 5' RACE reads and lists one entry per CDR3 protein. Of approximately 2,000,000 distinct CDR3 sequences in the sample, about 39% were seen once. This chain links TRBV28 with TRBJ1-5; no reliable D call. The receptor's source is a human donor in good health. Sequenced input: blood. Written as DNA, the CDR3 is TGTGCCAGCAGTACCGGGTTGGGCAATCAGCCCCAGCATTTT. Translated, it gives CASSTGLGNQPQHF.